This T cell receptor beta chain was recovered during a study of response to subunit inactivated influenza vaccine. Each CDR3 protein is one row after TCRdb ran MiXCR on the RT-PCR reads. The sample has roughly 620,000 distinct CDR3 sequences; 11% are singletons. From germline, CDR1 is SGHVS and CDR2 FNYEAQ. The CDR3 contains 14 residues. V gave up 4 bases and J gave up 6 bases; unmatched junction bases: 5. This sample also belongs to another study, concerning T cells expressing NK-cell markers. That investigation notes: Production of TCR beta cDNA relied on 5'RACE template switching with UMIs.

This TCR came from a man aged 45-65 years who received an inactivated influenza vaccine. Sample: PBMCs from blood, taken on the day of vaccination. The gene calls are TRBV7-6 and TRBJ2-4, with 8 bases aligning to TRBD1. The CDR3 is CASSSTGEANIQYF. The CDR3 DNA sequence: TGTGCCAGCAGCTCGACAGGGGAGGCAAACATTCAGTACTTC.